This T cell receptor beta chain was captured by sequencing in a study of blood T cell repertoires in COVID-19. Study-wide context: Spain, Italy and the United States supplied samples that represented acute and convalescent COVID-19. PBMCs, B-cell-depleted T cells, or T cells were the source of the cDNA or gDNA that made up the material.

Original data processing: Nucleated cell number was recorded as an estimate derived from reference gene primer amplification. TCRdb keeps only in-frame clones here, not all; method: immunoSEQ multiplex PCR. The D gene and trimming were derived from the DNA, and the V and J assignments and clone size from that table. The sample records over 300,000 clones, around 85% being singletons. Germline V gene lookup returns CDR1 SGHRS and CDR2 YFSETQ. CDR3 size: 15 residues. V shed 1 base, J shed 1 base, and the junction held 3 bases outside the gene matches. This chain uses TRBV5-1 with TRBJ2-7; TRBD1 matches at 9 bases. The sample comprised peripheral blood. The sequence came from a human donor in a cohort sampled during active COVID-19. This CDR3 is CASSLTGTGSYEQYF. CDR3 coding DNA: TGCGCCAGCAGCTTGACCGGGACAGGGTCCTACGAGCAGTACTTC.